The 27 T cell receptor beta chains below were found in one sample sequenced in a study of identical twins. TCRdb re-analysed the 5' RACE reads in MiXCR, keeping a single row per CDR3 protein. This sample carries about 690,000 distinct CDR3 sequences, roughly 6% of them seen once, and the ten largest clones take about 2%. Specimen: naive T cells sorted from blood. Receptors were obtained from a man younger than 30 in good health.

There are a few counts of this clonotype. The chain has TRBV21-1 and TRBJ2-7; the listed D gene, TRBD1, was not tested against the DNA. TRBV21-1 is reported as a pseudogene. CDR3 length: 15 amino acids. The CDR3 bases are TGTGCCAGCAGCAACCGGGACAGGTTAATCTACGAGCAGTACGTC. Its translation is CASSNRDRLIYEQYV.

Only a few counts were recorded for this clonotype. V and J are TRBV20-1 and TRBJ2-1, with 9 bases matching TRBD2. Germline V gene data show CDR1 as DFQATT and CDR2 as SNEGSKA (reference sequence). This CDR3 has 15 amino acids. V was clipped by 2 bases and J by 7 bases; unmatched bases: 9. The CDR3 region is CSARTIAGDRNEQFF. Written as DNA, the CDR3 is TGCAGTGCTAGAACGATAGCGGGAGATAGGAATGAGCAGTTCTTC.

This clonotype was counted ten times or more. The junction and the germline gene differ at one end; a read error may be behind it. The J gene is TRBJ2-3, the V gene TRBV28, with TRBD2 matching 13 bases. The CDR3 sequence is 15 residues long. The germline V gene has CDR1 MDHEN and CDR2 SYDVKM. This chain's CDR3 is CASSPGLAGSDTQYF. CDR3 nucleotides: TGCGCCAGCAGCCCGGGACTAGCGGGATCAGATACGCAGTATTTT.

This clonotype has a handful of counts. The gene calls are TRBV7-9 and TRBJ2-5; 12 positions match TRBD2. There are 15 residues in the CDR3. V was clipped by 5 bases and J by 3 bases; unmatched bases: 4. Germline V CDR1 and CDR2: SEHNR, FQNEAQ (reference sequence). The CDR3 DNA reads TGTGCCAGCAGCCCCCGACTAGCGGGAGAAGAGACCCAGTACTTC. It specifies CASSPRLAGEETQYF.

J is TRBJ2-1 and V is TRBV20-1; TRBD1 matches 8 bases. Germline V lookup: CDR1 DFQATT, CDR2 SNEGSKA (reference sequence). Unmatched junction bases numbered 1, after V lost 1 base and J lost 5 bases. The CDR3 loop spans 13 amino acids. CDR3 sequence: CSARGRGHNEQFF. The CDR3, as DNA: TGCAGTGCTAGAGGCAGGGGGCACAATGAGCAGTTCTTC.

The sample holds many counts of this clonotype. CDR3 protein: CATSRALAGVLRGTGELFF. The CDR3, as DNA: TGTGCCACCAGCAGAGCGCTAGCGGGAGTGCTTCGGGGCACCGGGGAGCTGTTTTTT. J is TRBJ2-2 and V is TRBV15; 10 positions match TRBD2. The CDR3 covers 19 residues. Germline values: CDR1 LNHNV, CDR2 YYDKDF (reference sequence). J was trimmed by 4 bases and V by 1 base; bases with no gene match: 12. Full variable domain (rest looked up from reference TRBV15 and TRBJ2-2): DAMVIQNPRYQVTQFGKPVTLSCSQTLNHNVMYWYQQKSSQAPKLLFHYYDKDFNNEADTPDNFQSRRPNTSFCFLDIRSPGLGDTAMYLCATSRALAGVLRGTGELFFGEGSRLTVL.

At least ten counts were recorded for this clonotype. The V call is TRBV12-3 or TRBV12-4, the J call TRBJ2-1, with 9 bases matching TRBD2. This CDR3 contains 15 residues. With 6 bases clipped from V and 4 bases from J, the junction kept 7 bases outside the gene matches. The CDR3 DNA reads as TGTGCCAGCAGCCGGGGGACTAGCAAGTACAATGAGCAGTTCTTC. Its translation is CASSRGTSKYNEQFF.

This clonotype has a handful of counts. The genes are TRBV24-1 and TRBJ1-5; D is unclear. The CDR3 extends over 15 amino acids. Germline V CDR1 and CDR2: KGHDR, SFDVKD. The germline V and J ends were trimmed by 5 bases and 1 base, with 11 bases remaining between them. The CDR3 is CATSVQSGSNQPQHF. Written as DNA, the CDR3 is TGTGCCACCAGTGTCCAAAGCGGGAGCAATCAGCCCCAGCATTTT.

This clonotype turned up a few times. The chain is built from TRBV15 and TRBJ1-2; no reliable D call. Trimming removed 0 bases at V and 6 bases at J, with 11 bases between. Germline V gene data show CDR1 as LNHNV and CDR2 as YYDKDF (reference sequence). CDR3 length: 14 amino acids. The CDR3 DNA reads as TGTGCCACCAGCAGAGATGGAGCGGGCCATGGCTACACCTTC. Translated: CATSRDGAGHGYTF.

This clonotype was recorded many times. This chain uses TRBV5-1 with TRBJ1-4; the D is unclear. V lost 2 bases and J 6 bases, leaving 11 bases between the germline ends. Germline V gene lookup returns CDR1 SGHRS and CDR2 YFSETQ. The CDR3 has 14 residues. The CDR3 here is CASSFADSHEKLFF. The CDR3 DNA reads as TGCGCCAGCAGCTTCGCGGATTCTCATGAAAAACTGTTTTTT.

There are many counts of this clonotype. The chain is built from TRBV4-2 and TRBJ1-6; no clear D gene. The CDR3 consists of 12 residues. V was cut by 1 base and J by 8 bases, with 3 bases left in between. The germline V gene encodes CDR1 LGHNA and CDR2 YNFKEQ. The chain's CDR3 is CASSQADSPLHF. Written as DNA, the CDR3 is TGTGCCAGCAGCCAAGCTGATTCACCCCTCCACTTT.

The table lists this clonotype with a few counts. V is TRBV6-2 or TRBV6-3 and J is TRBJ2-5; D ambiguous. Germline V gene sequence: CDR1 MNHEY, CDR2 SVGEGT. Trimming shortened V by 4 bases and J by 7 bases, and 13 bases separated the two germline ends. This CDR3 has 13 residues. DNA for the CDR3: TGTGCCAGCAGTTCCCTTCCGAGTTGGACCCAGTACTTC. It yields the protein CASSSLPSWTQYF.

This clonotype was recorded a few times. The chain carries TRBV2 and TRBJ2-5; D call uncertain. Germline lookup yields CDR1 SNHLY and CDR2 FYNNEI. The V and J ends lost 2 bases and 4 bases respectively, with 20 bases between them. The CDR3 totals 17 residues. As DNA, the CDR3 is TGTGCCAGCAGTGAACTTTCGGAGACATCGCCCTTAGAGACCCAGTACTTC. It translates to CASSELSETSPLETQYF.

The V and J genes are TRBV12-3 or TRBV12-4 and TRBJ2-1, with TRBD2 matching 16 bases. V shed 4 bases, J shed 6 bases, and the junction held 3 bases outside the gene matches. CDR3 length equals 16 residues. The CDR3 here is CASSSGTSGRVNEQFF. Here the CDR3 DNA reads TGTGCCAGCAGTTCCGGGACTAGCGGGAGGGTCAATGAGCAGTTCTTC.

V and J are TRBV3-1 and TRBJ2-5; 7 bases fit TRBD1. Germline-derived CDR1 and CDR2 are LGHDT and YNNKEL (reference sequence). This CDR3 is built from 18 residues. The V and J ends lost 1 base and 5 bases, in that order; junction bases with no gene match: 16. CDR3 in amino acids: CASSQVLSGTDDMETQYF. The CDR3 region has the DNA TGTGCCAGCAGCCAAGTGCTGTCCGGGACAGATGATATGGAGACCCAGTACTTC.

This clonotype was seen many times. This rearrangement joins TRBV20-1 to TRBJ2-1; 8 nucleotides match TRBD1. V lost 3 bases and J lost 8; bases outside the gene matches: 15. The CDR3 has 16 amino acids. Germline V gene sequence: CDR1 DFQATT, CDR2 SNEGSKA (reference sequence). CDR3 in DNA: TGCAGTGCTAGTCAGATGGTTCGGCAGGGGGCGGATGAGCAGTTCTTC. Translation gives CSASQMVRQGADEQFF.

This clonotype was detected many times. The chain employs TRBV2 and TRBJ2-1, with D maybe TRBD2 (5 bases). V lost 3 bases and J lost 2, with 17 bases in between. Looked up from germline, CDR1 is SNHLY and CDR2 is FYNNEI. The CDR3 has 17 amino acids. This chain's CDR3 is CASSESSGWLTYNEQFF. CDR3 bases: TGTGCCAGCAGTGAGTCTTCGGGATGGTTGACCTACAATGAGCAGTTCTTC.

This clonotype was counted many times. V usage is TRBV20-1 and J usage is TRBJ2-7, with 10 nucleotides matching TRBD1. This CDR3 has 14 residues. Germline V gene data show CDR1 as DFQATT and CDR2 as SNEGSKA (reference sequence). V shed 0 bases, J shed 9 bases, and the junction held 8 bases outside the gene matches. The CDR3 DNA sequence: TGCAGTGCTAGAGATCCGGGACAGGGGATTGGGCAGTACTTC. Translation: CSARDPGQGIGQYF.

The genes are TRBV7-2 and TRBJ2-1; D is unclear. V was clipped by 1 base and J by 5 bases, with 9 bases between them. The CDR3 is 14 amino acids. Germline CDR1 SGHTA, CDR2 FQGNSA. CDR3 DNA: TGTGCCAGCAGCTTAGGTCGGCAGAACAATGAGCAGTTCTTC. Translation gives CASSLGRQNNEQFF.

This clonotype has only a few counts. The chain carries TRBV30 and TRBJ2-7, with TRBD1 matching 8 bases. The germline V gene encodes CDR1 GTSNPN and CDR2 SVGIG (reference sequence). J was trimmed by 0 bases and V by 3 bases; bases with no gene match: 1. CDR3 length: 13 residues. DNA of the CDR3: TGTGCCTGGAGGGGGACAGGCTCCTACGAGCAGTACTTC. Protein: CAWRGTGSYEQYF.

There are many counts of this clonotype. This sequence joins TRBV5-1 and TRBJ2-3, with TRBD1 identical over 8 bases. The CDR3 extends over 17 amino acids. Germline V gene sequence: CDR1 SGHRS, CDR2 YFSETQ. V lost 0 bases and J lost 1; bases outside the gene matches: 7. CDR3 in amino acids: CASSLDNHRGGTDTQYF. The CDR3 DNA reads TGCGCCAGCAGCTTGGACAACCACAGGGGGGGCACAGATACGCAGTATTTT.

The chain uses TRBV30 and TRBJ1-3; D might be TRBD1 (6 bases). The germline V and J ends were trimmed by 4 bases and 3 bases, with 10 bases remaining between them. This CDR3 spans 13 amino acids. Germline-derived CDR1 and CDR2 are GTSNPN and SVGIG (reference sequence). The CDR3 DNA follows: TGTGCCTGGAACCAGGACAGTGGAAACACCATATATTTT. It codes for CAWNQDSGNTIYF.

This clonotype was found a few times. This chain links TRBV24-1 with TRBJ2-3; the D gene is possibly TRBD1 (5 bases). The CDR3 has 17 residues. Germline CDR1 KGHDR, CDR2 SFDVKD. Trimming removed 0 bases at V and 0 bases at J, with 12 bases between. The CDR3 spells CATSDLGQGGSTDTQYF. The CDR3 coding sequence is TGTGCCACCAGTGATTTGGGGCAGGGCGGTAGCACAGATACGCAGTATTTT.

This clonotype was picked up a small number of times. The gene calls are TRBV4-3 and TRBJ2-7, with 9 bases aligning to TRBD1. CDR1 LGHNA and CDR2 YSLEER come from the germline V gene. The J segment lost 6 bases and the V segment lost 1 base, leaving 7 bases of the junction unmatched. The length of the CDR3 is 15 residues. CDR3 in amino acids: CASSQARDRVFEQYF. The CDR3 DNA follows: TGCGCCAGCAGCCAAGCCCGGGACAGGGTGTTCGAGCAGTACTTC.

The chain links TRBV6-5 to TRBJ1-4, with D possibly TRBD1 on 5 matching bases. The V gene's germline CDR1 is MNHEY and CDR2 SVGAGI. The V end lost 0 bases, the J end lost 8 bases, and 19 bases lay between the germline ends. The CDR3 totals 17 residues. The CDR3 loop reads CASSYSTGDGGAEKLFF. As DNA, the CDR3 is TGTGCCAGCAGTTACTCGACCGGGGACGGTGGGGCGGAAAAACTGTTTTTT.

This clonotype was recorded a few times. The chain is built from TRBV20-1 and TRBJ2-6, with 7 bases aligning to TRBD1. The CDR3 is made up of 16 amino acids. V shed 5 bases, J shed 2 bases, and the junction held 9 bases outside the gene matches. Germline loops: CDR1 DFQATT, CDR2 SNEGSKA (reference sequence). The CDR3 DNA reads TGCAGTGCTTTCGGACAGGATAGGCCTGGGGCCAACGTCCTGACTTTC. It codes for CSAFGQDRPGANVLTF.

This clonotype came up many times. This chain connects TRBV7-8 to TRBJ2-1; no clear D. The V gene lost 5 bases and the J gene lost 3 bases, with 11 bases spanning the gap. The germline gives CDR1 SGHVS, CDR2 FQNEAQ. The length of the CDR3 is 14 residues. The CDR3: CASSNRLDYNEQFF. CDR3 DNA sequence: TGTGCCAGCAGCAACAGATTAGACTACAATGAGCAGTTCTTC.